This T cell receptor (beta chain) originates from a study of blood T cells in healthy people across ages. This clonotype appeared many times. Its specificity is not known. V was cut by 6 bases and J by 2 bases, with 9 bases left in between. The CDR3 covers 13 residues. Germline values: CDR1 MNHEY, CDR2 SMNVEV (reference sequence). The use of a sample-barcoded 5' primer and a J-beta primer mix characterized a second PCR of roughly 6 to 11 cycles. In TCRdb, the 5' RACE reads were re-called with MiXCR into one record per CDR3 protein. Altogether 750,000 to 850,000 distinct CDR3 sequences are present, around a quarter being singletons, with the ten largest covering 3.7%. Study-wide findings and caveats: Getting older went along with TCR beta diversity per million T cells dropping roughly linearly.

These sequences were also reported in another study, on T cells of mothers and their children. That work adds: A few healthy Caucasian mothers, along with their six children, were the donors. Slightly higher but non-significant overlap marked related mother-child pairs versus unrelated pairs. Not a single persistent microchimeric T cell clone was detected.

The sequencing input was blood. The chain combines TRBV27 with TRBJ2-3; perhaps TRBD1 as D (5 bases). The TCR sequence derives from a boy between 5 and 17 years old in good health. The CDR3 sequence is CASSSGNTDTQYF. CDR3 DNA: TGTGCCAGCAGCTCAGGGAACACAGATACGCAGTATTTT.